This is a list of T cell receptor beta chains from one sample in a study of cytomegalovirus exposure and HLA in healthy donors. The method was immunoSEQ multiplex PCR; TCRdb's version includes in-frame clones alone and lacks a portion of them. Its table records around 75,000 clones. Sequenced input: PBMCs. The receptor set was obtained from a boy younger than 18 in good health and CMV-seronegative. CDR3s include the opening cysteine and the closing phenylalanine or tryptophan. The order of the fields is J gene, V gene, CDR3 protein.

>TRBJ2-5|TRBV18
CASSPPRQKETQYF
>TRBJ2-3|TRBV4-2
CASSQDFIRAGGGTDTQYF
>TRBJ2-7|TRBV5-1
CASSRTPNAEYEQYF
>TRBJ1-2|TRBV5-5
CASSYRDRDNYGYTF
>TRBJ2-2|TRBV7-3
CASRLTSGIVTGELFF
>TRBJ1-2|TRBV5-4
CASSLGSGGDYTF
>TRBJ2-7|TRBV2
CASRSEGVTYEQYF
>TRBJ1-2|TRBV6-5
CASRAGGVYGYTF
>TRBJ1-5|TRBV19
CASDPDGRAGPQHF
>TRBJ1-1|TRBV29-1
CSVARDRVTEAFF
>TRBJ2-7|TRBV4-3
CASSPGTGAYEQYF
>TRBJ1-1|TRBV30
CAWSVLTEAFF
>TRBJ2-3|TRBV11-2
CASSLDLSGRTDTQYF
>TRBJ1-5|TRBV18
CASSPQGAQPQHF
>TRBJ1-1|TRBV7-9
CASRMSGTGDTEAFF
>TRBJ1-1|TRBV7-2
CASSSTGVTEAFF
>TRBJ2-1|TRBV5-1
CASRPGWLPGQGGNEQFF
>TRBJ2-2|TRBV7-2
CASSWGRTGTGELFF
>TRBJ1-3|TRBV6-6
CASSQRLTSGNTIYF
>TRBJ2-3|TRBV6-4
CASSLAGEADTQYF
>TRBJ1-1|TRBV19
CASKSPGWTEAFF
>TRBJ2-1|TRBV4-1
CASSQGLPRGIDNEQFF
>TRBJ2-7|TRBV10-3
CAISGWGRHAYEQYF
>TRBJ1-1|TRBV25-1
CASSRHGGLYTEAFF
>TRBJ1-2|TRBV19
CASSIGTGVYGYTF
>TRBJ2-7|TRBV9
CASSERTGSYEQYF
>TRBJ1-1|TRBV7-9
CASSFRGLGDTEAFF
>TRBJ2-7|TRBV18
CASSPPAARYF
>TRBJ2-4|TRBV27
CASSYRTGRDIQYF
>TRBJ2-3|TRBV7-3
CASSLAEPDTQYF
>TRBJ1-2|TRBV14
CASSSGTGGGYGYTF
>TRBJ1-2|TRBV20-1
CSTQGRYGYTF
>TRBJ1-1|TRBV5-1
CASSLEQGALTEAFF
>TRBJ1-2|TRBV7-9
CASSLALAGFLGYTF
>TRBJ2-7|TRBV7-2
CASRAGTTPGEQYF
>TRBJ1-4|TRBV7-8
CASSLTGPNEKLFF
>TRBJ1-2|TRBV29-1
CSVQDRVGGYTF
>TRBJ2-1|TRBV4-1
CASSQVGGKPNEQFF
>TRBJ1-3|TRBV6-1
CASSLTVNSGNTIYF
>TRBJ1-2|TRBV7-3
CASSLEPGTGLGYTF
>TRBJ2-3|TRBV27
CASSPLRLAGGKDTQYF
>TRBJ1-2|TRBV9
CASNRVRGGGYTF
>TRBJ2-2|TRBV10-1
CASSDYPASNTGELFF
>TRBJ1-2|TRBV29-1
CSVAGGRGYTF
>TRBJ2-1|TRBV5-6
CASSLMRGSSYNEQFF
>TRBJ1-2|TRBV6-4
CASSSSSGTGYGYTF
>TRBJ1-1|TRBV7-7
CASSRTGDTEAFF
>TRBJ2-5|TRBV5-1
CASSSWTGMETQYF
>TRBJ1-6|TRBV6-1
CASRQGKDSPLHF
>TRBJ2-7|TRBV7-9
CASSLSASDYEQYF
>TRBJ2-3|TRBV10-1
CASSQGQGGRDTQYF
>TRBJ2-7|TRBV5-8
CASSLHRGYEQYF
>TRBJ2-1|TRBV5-8
CASSRMDKGAHEQFF